The text below deals with one TCR beta chain. At one end, the junction sequence differs from germline, possibly due to a read error. This sample stems from a study of T cells in Graves' hyperthyroidism and ophthalmopathy. Patients were excluded because of uncontrolled infection, other autoimmune disease, pregnancy or lactation. It was RNA transcripts that yielded the amplified TCR beta CDR3 regions. HTBI primers were the set used in a first-round RT-PCR of the TCR CDR3. TCRdb reprocessed the multiplex PCR reads with MiXCR, giving one entry per CDR3 protein. The sample consists of over 500,000 distinct CDR3 sequences, about a sixth of them appearing once. The germline gives CDR1 SGHTA, CDR2 FQGTGA. The CDR3 consists of 16 residues.

The chain is built from TRBV7-3 and TRBJ2-2; D is unclear. The specimen was blood. This clonotype was obtained from a woman aged 18-29 years with Graves' ophthalmopathy. In nucleotides, the CDR3 is TGCGCCAGCAGCCCCACGCGACCGACGAACACCGGGGAGCTGTTTTTT. This sequence encodes CASSPTRPTNTGELFF.